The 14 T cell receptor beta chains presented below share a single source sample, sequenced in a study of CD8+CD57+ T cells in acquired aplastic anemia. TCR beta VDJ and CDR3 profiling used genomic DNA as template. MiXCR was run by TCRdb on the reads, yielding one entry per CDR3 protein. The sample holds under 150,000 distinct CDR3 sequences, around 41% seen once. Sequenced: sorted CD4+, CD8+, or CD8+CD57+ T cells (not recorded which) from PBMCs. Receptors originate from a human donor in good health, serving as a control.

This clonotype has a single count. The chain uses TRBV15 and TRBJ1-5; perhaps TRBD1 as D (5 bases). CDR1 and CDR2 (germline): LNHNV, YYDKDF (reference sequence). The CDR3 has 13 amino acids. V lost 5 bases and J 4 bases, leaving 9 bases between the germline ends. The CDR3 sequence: CATSAGGNQPQHF. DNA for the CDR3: TGTGCCACCAGCGCGGGGGGAAATCAGCCCCAGCATTTT.

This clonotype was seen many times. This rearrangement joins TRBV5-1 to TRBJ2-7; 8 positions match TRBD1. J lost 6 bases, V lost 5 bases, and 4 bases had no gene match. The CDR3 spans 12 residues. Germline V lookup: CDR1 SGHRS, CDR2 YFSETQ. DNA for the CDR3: TGCGCCAGCAGTTTTGGGACAGGCGAGCAGTACTTC. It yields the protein CASSFGTGEQYF.

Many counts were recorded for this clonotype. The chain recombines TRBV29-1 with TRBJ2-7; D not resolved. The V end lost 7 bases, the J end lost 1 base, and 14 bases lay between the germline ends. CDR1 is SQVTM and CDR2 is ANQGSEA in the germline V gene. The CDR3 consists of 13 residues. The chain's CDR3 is CSATGQSSYEQYF. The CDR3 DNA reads TGCAGCGCCACCGGGCAGTCGTCCTACGAGCAGTACTTC.

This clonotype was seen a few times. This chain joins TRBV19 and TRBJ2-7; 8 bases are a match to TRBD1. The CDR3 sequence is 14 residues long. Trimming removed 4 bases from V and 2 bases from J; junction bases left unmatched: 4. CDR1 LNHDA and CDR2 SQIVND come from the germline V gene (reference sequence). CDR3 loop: CASSTAGGTYEQYF. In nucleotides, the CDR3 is TGTGCCAGTAGTACGGCAGGGGGCACCTACGAGCAGTACTTC.

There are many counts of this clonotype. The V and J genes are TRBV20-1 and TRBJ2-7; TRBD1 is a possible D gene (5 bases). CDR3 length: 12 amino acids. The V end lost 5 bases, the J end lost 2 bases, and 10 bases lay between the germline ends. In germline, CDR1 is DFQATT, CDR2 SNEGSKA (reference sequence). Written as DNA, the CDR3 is TGCAGTGCTCAGGGCCAAGCCTACGAGCAGTACTTC. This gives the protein CSAQGQAYEQYF.

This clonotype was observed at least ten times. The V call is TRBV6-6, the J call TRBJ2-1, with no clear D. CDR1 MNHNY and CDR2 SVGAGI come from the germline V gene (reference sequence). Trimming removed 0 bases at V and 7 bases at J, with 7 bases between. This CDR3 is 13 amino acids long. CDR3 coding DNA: TGTGCCAGCAGTTACTCGGAGCGTAATGAGCAGTTCTTC. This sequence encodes CASSYSERNEQFF.

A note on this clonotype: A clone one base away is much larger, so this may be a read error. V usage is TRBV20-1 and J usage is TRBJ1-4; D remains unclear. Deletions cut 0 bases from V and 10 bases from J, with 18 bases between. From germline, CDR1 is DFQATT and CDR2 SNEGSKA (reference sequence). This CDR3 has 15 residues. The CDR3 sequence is CSARDPLPPESKLFF. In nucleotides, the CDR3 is TGCAGTGCTAGAGACCCTCTTCCCCCGGAGTCAAAACTGTTTTTT.

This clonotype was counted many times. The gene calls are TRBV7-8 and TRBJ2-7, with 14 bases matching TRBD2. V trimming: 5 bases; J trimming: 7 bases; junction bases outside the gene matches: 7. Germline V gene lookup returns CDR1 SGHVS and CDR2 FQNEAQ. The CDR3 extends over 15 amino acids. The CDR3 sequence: CASSHGTSGGYEQYF. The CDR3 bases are TGTGCCAGCAGCCACGGGACTAGCGGGGGTTATGAGCAGTACTTC.

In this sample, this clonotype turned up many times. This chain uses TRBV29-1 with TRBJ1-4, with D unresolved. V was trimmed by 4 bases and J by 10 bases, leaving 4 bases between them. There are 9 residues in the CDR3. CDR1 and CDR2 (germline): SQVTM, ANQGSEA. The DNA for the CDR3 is TGCAGCGTTGGCGGAAAACTGTTTTTT. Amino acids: CSVGGKLFF.

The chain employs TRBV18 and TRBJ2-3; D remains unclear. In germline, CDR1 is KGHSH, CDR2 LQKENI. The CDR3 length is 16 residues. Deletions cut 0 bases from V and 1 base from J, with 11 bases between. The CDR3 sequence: CASSPPVRSGTDTQYF. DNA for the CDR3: TGTGCCAGCTCACCACCGGTCAGGTCGGGCACAGATACGCAGTATTTT. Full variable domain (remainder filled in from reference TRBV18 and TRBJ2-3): NAGVMQNPRHLVRRRGQEARLRCSPMKGHSHVYWYRQLPEEGLKFMVYLQKENIIDESGMPKERFSAEFPKEGPSILRIQQVVRGDSAAYFCASSPPVRSGTDTQYFGPGTRLTVL.

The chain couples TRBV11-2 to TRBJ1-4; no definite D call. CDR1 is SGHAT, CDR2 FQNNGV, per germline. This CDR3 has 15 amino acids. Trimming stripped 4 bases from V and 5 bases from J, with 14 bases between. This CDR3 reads CASSYTGSANEKLFF. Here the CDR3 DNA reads TGTGCCAGCAGCTATACGGGCAGCGCAAATGAAAAACTGTTTTTT.

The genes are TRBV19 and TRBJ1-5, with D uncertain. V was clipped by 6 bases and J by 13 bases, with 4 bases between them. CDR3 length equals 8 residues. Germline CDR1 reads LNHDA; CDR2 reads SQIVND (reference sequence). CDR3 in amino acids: CASRPQHF. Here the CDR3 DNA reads TGTGCCAGTAGGCCACAGCATTTT.

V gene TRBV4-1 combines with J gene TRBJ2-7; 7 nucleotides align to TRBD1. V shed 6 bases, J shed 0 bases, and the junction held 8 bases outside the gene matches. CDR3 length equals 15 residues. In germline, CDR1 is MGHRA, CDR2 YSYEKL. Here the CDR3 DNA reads TGCGCCAGCAGTCCAGACAGGGCACTCTCCTACGAGCAGTACTTC. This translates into CASSPDRALSYEQYF.

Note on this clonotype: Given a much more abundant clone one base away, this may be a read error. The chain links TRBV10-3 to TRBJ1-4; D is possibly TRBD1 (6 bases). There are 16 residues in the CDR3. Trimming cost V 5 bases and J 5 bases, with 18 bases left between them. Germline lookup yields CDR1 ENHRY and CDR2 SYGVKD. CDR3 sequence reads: CAISLYRDRRNEKLFF. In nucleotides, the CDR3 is TGTGCCATCAGTCTCTATCGAGACAGGCGAAATGAAAAACTGTTTTTT.